Sequencing of this T cell receptor beta chain was carried out in a study of T cells expressing NK-cell markers. Study at large: According to the study, TCR beta repertoires originated from sorted CD3+CD56+NKG2C+, CD3+CD56+NKG2C- and CD3+CD56-NKG2C+ T cells.

As regards this clonotype: No antigen is known for it.

The CDR3 loop spans 22 amino acids. The V gene's germline CDR1 is SGHDT and CDR2 YYEEEE. Study observations and caveats: Clarity on HCMV specificity was lacking for the expanded NKG2C+ T cell clones.

Scientists made TCR beta cDNA using 5'RACE template switching with UMIs. After re-calling the 5' RACE reads, TCRdb lists one entry per CDR3 protein, DNA absent. Here the sample table reports 160,000 or so distinct CDR3 sequences. Sequenced material: blood T cells: a sorted CD56 or NKG2C T cell subset, CD4+ or CD8+ T cells, or bulk PBMC T cells (not recorded which). This clonotype originated in a woman aged 18 to 69 in good health. The rearrangement links TRBV5-6 to TRBJ2-7; TCRdb gives TRBD2 as the D gene, but with no DNA this cannot be confirmed. The CDR3 loop is CASSSPRLIGTSGRAFINEQYF.